This T cell receptor beta chain was recovered during a study of T-cell memory formation after mild COVID-19. Study results and limitations: SARS-CoV-2 specificity of second-wave clones peaking day 37 was unconfirmed.

This CDR3 has 15 residues. In germline, CDR1 is SGHTA, CDR2 FQGNSA. Deletions cut 5 bases from V and 3 bases from J, with 14 bases between. Only a few counts were recorded for this clonotype. As yet, its antigen is unknown. TCRdb called the 5' RACE reads again in MiXCR, with one record for every CDR3 protein. The sample gives roughly 100,000 distinct CDR3 sequences, 9.5% to 15% of which show up once; approximately 30% is in the top ten. The sequencing input was PBMCs or a T cell subset sorted from them (not recorded which). The chain employs TRBV7-2 and TRBJ2-1; D not certain. The receptor was isolated from an adult woman who had mild COVID-19 (a few samples of this study predate the infection). Cell type and time point are not known. CDR3 in amino acids: CASSPYLGIYNEQFF. As DNA, the CDR3 is TGTGCCAGCAGCCCCTATCTTGGGATCTACAATGAGCAGTTCTTC.